The 15 T cell receptor beta chains listed next were all sequenced from one sample in a study of long-term antiretroviral therapy in people with HIV. The authors ran the immunoSEQ assay, v3.0, at survey level. Sequencing was performed with immunoSEQ multiplex PCR; in TCRdb, only in-frame clones are kept and a portion is missing. The sample lists 20,000 or so clones, around 84% occurring once. The input for sequencing was unsorted PBMCs, taken 0.1 years before starting antiretroviral therapy. All receptors come from a man younger than 35 with HIV.

The genes are TRBV29-1 and TRBJ1-2, with a possible D match to TRBD1 (6 bases). Trimming stripped 6 bases from V and 5 bases from J, with 16 bases between. Germline CDR1 is SQVTM and CDR2 is ANQGSEA. This CDR3 contains 13 residues. The DNA of the CDR3 is TGCAGCGTCTCTCAGGGGCGGGAGTATGGCTACACCTTC. Protein product: CSVSQGREYGYTF.

The CDR3 DNA follows: TGTGCCAGCAGTGTTCGGGGGGCCTCTGGAAACACCATATATTTT. Translation gives CASSVRGASGNTIYF. V usage is TRBV2 and J usage is TRBJ1-3, with D perhaps TRBD1 (6 bases). V shed 4 bases and J shed 0 bases, with 10 bases lying between them. CDR1 and CDR2 (germline): SNHLY, FYNNEI. The CDR3 sequence is 15 residues long. The whole variable domain, remainder taken from reference TRBV2 and TRBJ1-3, is EPEVTQTPSHQVTQMGQEVILRCVPISNHLYFYWYRQILGQKVEFLVSFYNNEISEKSEIFDDQFSVERPDGSNFTLKIRSTKLEDSAMYFCASSVRGASGNTIYFGEGSWLTVV.

The V gene is TRBV19, the J gene TRBJ2-7, with 10 bases matching TRBD2. Germline V lookup: CDR1 LNHDA, CDR2 SQIVND (reference sequence). Trimming cost V 3 bases and J 7 bases; bases outside gene matches: 18. CDR3 length equals 18 residues. This CDR3 is CASSIEYPTSGTSGEQYF. CDR3 bases: TGTGCCAGTAGTATCGAATATCCCACTAGCGGGACCTCTGGAGAGCAGTACTTC.

The chain links TRBV2 to TRBJ1-2, with D possibly matching TRBD1 (6 bases). The CDR3 length is 16 residues. Trimming removed 7 bases at V and 5 bases at J, with 23 bases between. Germline V gene sequence: CDR1 SNHLY, CDR2 FYNNEI. CDR3 sequence (DNA): TGTGCCAGCACTCCTGGACAGCACAGTTTAATATATGGCTACACCTTC. Encoded protein: CASTPGQHSLIYGYTF.

The chain employs TRBV5-6 and TRBJ1-2, with 7 bases that match TRBD1. V lost 2 bases to trimming and J lost 4 bases; unmatched junction nucleotides: 2. Germline V CDR1 and CDR2: SGHDT, YYEEEE. The CDR3 runs 13 residues. CDR3 region: CASSLPGGYGYTF. In DNA, the CDR3 is TGTGCCAGCAGCTTACCAGGGGGCTATGGCTACACCTTC.

The V gene is TRBV6-5, the J gene TRBJ1-5; 8 bases are shared with TRBD1. The CDR3 contains 14 residues. Germline CDR1 MNHEY, CDR2 SVGAGI. Unmatched junction bases numbered 3, after V lost 6 bases and J lost 2 bases. The DNA for the CDR3 is TGTGCCAGCAGCCAGGACAGGGGCAATCAGCCCCAGCATTTT. Residues: CASSQDRGNQPQHF.

The gene calls are TRBV2 and TRBJ2-7; possible D gene TRBD1, 6 bases. The V gene's germline CDR1 is SNHLY and CDR2 FYNNEI. V lost 8 bases and J 2 bases, leaving 13 bases between the germline ends. The CDR3 contains 13 residues. This chain's CDR3 is CASQGTSAYEQYF. CDR3 sequence (DNA): TGTGCCAGCCAAGGGACATCCGCCTACGAGCAGTACTTC.

This clone was seen a handful of times. This rearrangement joins TRBV6-1 to TRBJ1-5; no firm D call. This CDR3 comprises 13 residues. Per the germline V gene, CDR1 is MNHNS and CDR2 is SASEGT. The germline V and J ends were trimmed by 1 base and 2 bases, with 3 bases remaining between them. The CDR3 bases are TGTGCCAGCAGTGAAGGTGGCAATCAGCCCCAGCATTTT. Protein product: CASSEGGNQPQHF.

The chain has TRBV5-6 and TRBJ1-2; D is uncertain. CDR1 is SGHDT, CDR2 YYEEEE, per germline. This CDR3 has 16 amino acids. V was pared by 3 bases and J by 7 bases, with 22 bases between. CDR3: CASSSSSGYGSFGYTF. The CDR3 DNA sequence: TGTGCCAGCAGCTCTTCTTCCGGTTACGGTTCTTTTGGCTACACCTTC.

This chain connects TRBV4-1 to TRBJ2-3; D ambiguous. V shed 1 base and J shed 7 bases, with 21 bases lying between them. Germline CDR1 reads MGHRA; CDR2 reads YSYEKL. The CDR3 runs 17 residues. In DNA, the CDR3 is TGCGCCAGCAGCCAAGTAGAGGATGCTGGGGTTCGACATACGCAGTATTTT. This codes for CASSQVEDAGVRHTQYF.

This chain connects TRBV5-1 to TRBJ1-2; 7 positions match TRBD1. With 0 bases clipped from V and 6 bases from J, the junction kept 14 bases outside the gene matches. CDR3 length: 17 amino acids. The germline CDR1 and CDR2 sequences are SGHRS and YFSETQ. CDR3 sequence: CASSLGLRSGGNDGYTF. The CDR3 region has the DNA TGCGCCAGCAGCTTGGGCCTCCGTTCAGGGGGGAACGATGGCTACACCTTC.

The CDR3 here is CASSLGAGGFPREQYF. In DNA, the CDR3 is TGTGCCAGCAGTTTAGGGGCAGGGGGCTTCCCTAGGGAGCAGTACTTC. The rearrangement uses TRBV27 and TRBJ2-7; 8 bases align to TRBD1. The CDR3 has 16 residues. Germline V gives CDR1 MNHEY, CDR2 SMNVEV (reference sequence). Trimming at V came to 2 bases and at J to 7 bases, leaving 13 bases not matched to a gene.

CDR3 amino acids: CASSPSRGDQYF. For the CDR3, the DNA is TGTGCCAGCAGCCCTTCCAGGGGAGACCAGTACTTC. The chain recombines TRBV11-2 with TRBJ2-5; D perhaps matches TRBD1 (6 bases). This CDR3 is built from 12 residues. Trimming removed 5 bases at V and 10 bases at J, with 14 bases between. Germline V gene lookup returns CDR1 SGHAT and CDR2 FQNNGV.

This chain connects TRBV6-5 to TRBJ1-2; 9 bases match TRBD1. CDR3 length equals 13 residues. V gave up 6 bases and J gave up 2 bases; unmatched junction bases: 1. The germline gives CDR1 MNHEY, CDR2 SVGAGI. The CDR3 loop reads CASRGTGNYGYTF. CDR3 coding DNA: TGTGCCAGCAGGGGGACAGGGAACTATGGCTACACCTTC.

J is TRBJ2-7 and V is TRBV7-3, with 11 bases lining up with TRBD1. The CDR3 runs 15 residues. The germline gives CDR1 SGHTA, CDR2 FQGTGA. V shed 5 bases and J 3 bases; nucleotides not matched to a gene: 6. This chain's CDR3 is CASSAAGQGVYEQYF. The CDR3 DNA follows: TGTGCCAGCAGCGCCGCGGGACAGGGGGTCTACGAGCAGTACTTC.